The present T cell receptor (beta chain) was sequenced within a study of post-analysis software for immune sequencing data. Study at large: The disease courses covered relapsing-remitting, secondary progressive and progressive-relapsing multiple sclerosis.

A single count supports this clonotype. Its antigen is still unknown. Unique molecular identifiers had been added to the TCR beta cDNA libraries. TCRdb redid the calling of the PCR reads with MiXCR, one entry per CDR3 protein. Of some 700,000 distinct CDR3 sequences detected, 55% to 60% appear once; the ten largest clones hold 10% to 12%. Study observations and caveats: In multiple sclerosis, normalized Chao1 diversity was significantly below that of controls. In patients, five or six TRBV segments were more frequent than in controls, with TRBV5-6, TRBV5-1 and TRBV20-1 among them.

The CDR3 is made up of 13 amino acids. CDR1 and CDR2 from the germline V gene are SQVTM and ANQGSEA. V dropped 7 bases and J dropped 1; count of bases not matched to a gene: 6. The chain uses TRBV29-1 and TRBJ1-1, with 7 bases fitting TRBD1. This TCR derives from a girl aged 2 to 9 with multiple sclerosis. Source material: blood. CDR3 in amino acids: CSGDRDPNTEAFF. The CDR3 region has the DNA TGCAGCGGTGACAGGGACCCGAACACTGAAGCTTTCTTT.